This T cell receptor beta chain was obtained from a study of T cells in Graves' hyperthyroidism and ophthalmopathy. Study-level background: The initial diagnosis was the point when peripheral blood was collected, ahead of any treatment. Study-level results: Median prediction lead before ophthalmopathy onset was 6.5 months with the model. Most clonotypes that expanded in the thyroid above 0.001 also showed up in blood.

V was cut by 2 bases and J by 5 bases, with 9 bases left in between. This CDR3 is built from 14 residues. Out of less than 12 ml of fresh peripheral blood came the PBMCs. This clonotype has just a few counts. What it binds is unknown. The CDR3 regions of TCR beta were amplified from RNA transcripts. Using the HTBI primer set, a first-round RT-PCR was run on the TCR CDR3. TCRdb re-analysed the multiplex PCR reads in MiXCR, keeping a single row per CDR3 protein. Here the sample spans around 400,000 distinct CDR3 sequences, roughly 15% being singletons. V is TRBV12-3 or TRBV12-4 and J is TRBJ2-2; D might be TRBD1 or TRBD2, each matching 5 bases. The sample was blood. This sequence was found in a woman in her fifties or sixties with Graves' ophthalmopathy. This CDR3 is CASSLRDRTGELFF. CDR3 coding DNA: TGTGCCAGCAGTTTAAGGGACCGGACCGGGGAGCTGTTTTTT.